One TCR beta chain is described in this entry. Its antigen is unknown. This sample stems from a study of response to subunit inactivated influenza vaccine. Whole-study findings and limits: Only a handful of new T cells, the authors suggested, are recruited with each seasonal influenza vaccination.

Germline lookup yields CDR1 SGHRS and CDR2 YFSETQ. The length of the CDR3 is 15 residues. The junction had 3 bases not matched to a gene; V was cut back by 0 bases and J by 4 bases. TCRdb recomputed calls from the RT-PCR reads with MiXCR, one row per CDR3 protein. The table has 700,000 to 800,000 distinct CDR3 sequences, 18% seen once. The chain is built from TRBV5-1 and TRBJ1-3; 8 bases are shared with TRBD1. This clonotype originated in a man in his fifties who received an inactivated influenza vaccine. The starting material was PBMCs from blood, obtained roughly 5 days after vaccination. As DNA, the CDR3 is TGCGCCAGCAGCTTGGCCGGGACAGGAGGAAACACCATATATTTT. Residues: CASSLAGTGGNTIYF.